This passage covers 10 T cell receptor beta chains from one sample sequenced in a study of T cell repertoires in aging, cancer and after chemotherapy. TCR beta rearrangements were amplified from peripheral blood genomic DNA. Multiplex touch-down PCR with TRB-A/B primers amplified rearranged V-D-J TRB sequences. MiXCR, applied by TCRdb to the multiplex PCR reads, yields one record per CDR3 protein. In the table there are about 13,000 distinct CDR3 sequences, approximately 34% of which are singletons. Specimen: blood. These receptors were taken from a human donor in good health. The donor label of this sample is uncertain.

This clonotype was recorded a few times. V usage is TRBV27 and J usage is TRBJ2-1; perhaps TRBD2 as D (7 bases). V gave up 4 bases and J gave up 5 bases, with 24 bases separating them. Germline V gene sequence: CDR1 MNHEY, CDR2 SMNVEV (reference sequence). The CDR3 is made up of 18 amino acids. This chain's CDR3 is CASSYWSLGASGHNEQFF. CDR3 bases: TGTGCCAGCAGTTATTGGTCCCTGGGGGCTAGCGGACACAATGAGCAGTTCTTC.

This clonotype has a handful of counts. The V and J genes are TRBV5-6 and TRBJ1-6, with 9 bases matching TRBD1. The CDR3 is 16 amino acids. Per germline, CDR1 SGHDT and CDR2 YYEEEE. J lost 6 bases, V lost 4 bases, and 8 bases had no gene match. The CDR3 loop is CASSPTPGQGNSPLHF. The CDR3 bases are TGTGCCAGCAGCCCTACTCCGGGACAGGGTAATTCACCCCTCCACTTT.

The rearrangement joins TRBV10-3 to TRBJ2-1; 12 bases align to TRBD2. There are 15 residues in the CDR3. CDR1 is ENHRY and CDR2 is SYGVKD in the germline V gene. With V trimmed by 6 bases and J by 4 bases, 4 bases remained unmatched. The DNA for the CDR3 is TGTGCCATCAGATCCGGGACTAGCGGGTACAATGAGCAGTTCTTC. Its protein product is CAIRSGTSGYNEQFF.

CDR3 nucleotides: TGTGCCAGCAGTCAAACTAGGGGGCCCGGGGAGCTGTTTTTT. This encodes CASSQTRGPGELFF. The genes are TRBV6-6 and TRBJ2-2, with TRBD1 identical over 7 bases. V shed 5 bases and J 6 bases; nucleotides not matched to a gene: 6. CDR3 length: 14 residues. CDR1 is MNHNY, CDR2 SVGAGI, per germline (reference sequence).

This clonotype was picked up a small number of times. The chain carries TRBV11-1 and TRBJ2-7; 7 bases are shared with TRBD1. The CDR3 is 15 residues long. V was clipped by 5 bases and J by 4 bases; unmatched bases: 11. The germline V gene has CDR1 SGHAT and CDR2 FQDESV (reference sequence). CDR3 protein: CASSVPGTALYEQYF. The CDR3, as DNA: TGTGCCAGCAGCGTTCCCGGGACAGCCTTATACGAGCAGTACTTC.

Judged by abundance, this clonotype is medium-sized (0.01 to 0.1%). The gene calls are TRBV11-1 and TRBJ2-5; unclear D gene. V was clipped by 2 bases and J by 2 bases, with 9 bases between them. This CDR3 is built from 14 residues. Looked up from germline, CDR1 is SGHAT and CDR2 is FQDESV (reference sequence). CDR3 bases: TGTGCCAGCAGCTTATATGTGGAGCAAGAGACCCAGTACTTC. Amino acid sequence: CASSLYVEQETQYF.

Turning to this clonotype: An end of the junction differs from the germline gene, which may be a read error. The chain has TRBV10-3 and TRBJ2-2, with D tentatively TRBD1 (5 bases). The CDR3 runs 14 residues. CDR1 and CDR2 from the germline V gene are ENHRY and SYGVKD. The CDR3 DNA reads as TGCGCCAGCAGGAGTCAGGGGAACACCGGGGAGCTGTTTTTT. This encodes CASRSQGNTGELFF.

This clonotype has more than one count but fewer than ten. This rearrangement joins TRBV5-4 to TRBJ1-1; 11 nucleotides agree with TRBD1. From germline, CDR1 is SGHNT and CDR2 YYREEE (reference sequence). The trim removed 4 bases at V and 5 bases at J, leaving 4 bases unmatched. CDR3 size: 14 residues. The CDR3 protein is CASSPGTGGTEAFF. The CDR3 DNA reads as TGTGCCAGCAGCCCCGGGACAGGGGGGACTGAAGCTTTCTTT.

V and J are TRBV5-6 and TRBJ2-3; D gene unclear. Trimming removed 3 bases from V and 2 bases from J, with 4 bases in between. This CDR3 spans 12 amino acids. Germline CDR1 is SGHDT and CDR2 is YYEEEE. The CDR3 protein is CASSYSTDTQYF. CDR3 coding DNA: TGTGCCAGCAGCTACTCCACAGATACGCAGTATTTT.

The gene calls are TRBV11-1 and TRBJ1-2; D unclear. The V gene lost 5 bases and the J gene lost 3 bases, with 10 bases spanning the gap. The germline V gene encodes CDR1 SGHAT and CDR2 FQDESV (reference sequence). The CDR3 covers 13 residues. This CDR3 reads CASSMTLYYGYTF. The CDR3 nucleotides read TGTGCCAGCAGCATGACGTTATACTATGGCTACACCTTC.